This is a list of T cell receptor beta chains from one sample in a study of cytomegalovirus exposure and HLA in healthy donors. Using immunoSEQ multiplex PCR, the repertoire was profiled, and TCRdb retains in-frame clones only, with some absent. The sample has approximately 120,000 clones, about 78% seen once. Sequenced sample: PBMCs. The receptors stem from a female donor in good health and CMV-seronegative. Both conserved end residues are part of each CDR3. The D gene is left open where the match is weak.

D gene | V gene | CDR3 protein
TRBD1 | TRBV9 | CASSPPRGTGSSYEQFF
TRBD2 | TRBV11-2 | CASSRAGLADYEQYF
NA | TRBV9 | CASSVSQALDTQYF
NA | TRBV7-9 | CASSLLYEQYF
TRBD1 | TRBV14 | CASSPTRSGRVGDRPYEQYF
TRBD2 | TRBV27 | CASSPDTGTSGLSTDTQYF
TRBD2 | TRBV27 | CASSPGTTRNEQFF
TRBD2 | TRBV11-2 | CASSRVAGEAYEQYF
TRBD2 | TRBV10-1 | CASSSGDYEQYF
TRBD1 | TRBV15 | CATATGQDFYNEQFF
TRBD1 | TRBV7-2 | CASSVTQGQKLFF
TRBD2 | TRBV30 | CAWSVLAGADTQYF